One sample yielded the 15 T cell receptor beta chains listed below, sequenced in a study of blood T cell repertoires in COVID-19. Only in-frame clones appear in the TCRdb table, and some are missing; sequencing was by immunoSEQ multiplex PCR. The profile covers around 280,000 clones, with around nine tenths appearing a single time and 1.7% taken by the ten largest. The sample taken for sequencing was PBMCs or T cells enriched from blood (not recorded which). The receptors derive from a woman aged 40 to 50 who had recovered from COVID-19.

This clone is a singleton in its sample. The chain is built from TRBV2 and TRBJ2-5, with 7 bases that match TRBD2. Germline trimming cut 4 bases from V and 7 bases from J; bases unmatched to any gene: 9. CDR1 SNHLY and CDR2 FYNNEI come from the germline V gene. The CDR3 is made up of 14 amino acids. The CDR3 DNA sequence: TGTGCCAGCAGTGTGGCTAGCGGAGGGGCGACCCAGTACTTC. As protein: CASSVASGGATQYF.

On this clone: Other DNA sequences in this specimen translate into the identical CDR3. The chain has TRBV5-1 and TRBJ1-2; no definite D call. CDR3 length: 15 residues. Trimming removed 0 bases at V and 0 bases at J, with 9 bases between. CDR1 and CDR2 (germline): SGHRS, YFSETQ. DNA for the CDR3: TGCGCCAGCAGCTTGGATCCCTCCTCTAACTATGGCTACACCTTC. This encodes CASSLDPSSNYGYTF.

CDR3 nucleotide sequence: TGTGCCAGCACCATCGGGACAGGGCCTCGCTACGAGCAGTACTTC. It codes for CASTIGTGPRYEQYF. V is TRBV11-2 and J is TRBJ2-7, with 9 bases that match TRBD1. The length of the CDR3 is 15 residues. CDR1 is SGHAT, CDR2 FQNNGV, per germline. Trimming at V came to 7 bases and at J to 3 bases, leaving 10 bases not matched to a gene.

This chain connects TRBV29-1 to TRBJ1-1; possible D gene TRBD1, 5 bases. V lost 3 bases, J lost 5 bases, and 16 bases lay in between. Germline loops: CDR1 SQVTM, CDR2 ANQGSEA. The CDR3 loop spans 14 amino acids. The CDR3 sequence is CSVDPMQGGTEAFF. The CDR3 coding sequence is TGCAGCGTTGACCCTATGCAGGGAGGGACTGAAGCTTTCTTT.

This clone was found once. The chain joins TRBV3-1 (or the pseudogene TRBV3-2) to TRBJ1-2; 7 nucleotides line up with TRBD1. This CDR3 region has 15 residues. Germline loops: CDR1 LGHDT, CDR2 YNNKEL (reference sequence). V shed 2 bases, J shed 8 bases, and the junction held 11 bases outside the gene matches. The CDR3 nucleotides are TGTGCCAGCAGCCAAATGGGTACAGGGGCAGTAGGCTACACCTTC. As protein: CASSQMGTGAVGYTF.

V gene TRBV7-9 combines with J gene TRBJ2-7; D uncertain. The CDR3 length is 14 residues. The germline V gene encodes CDR1 SEHNR and CDR2 FQNEAQ (reference sequence). V was clipped by 0 bases and J by 2 bases, with 8 bases between them. CDR3 in DNA: TGTGCCAGCAGCTTAGCTAGCCCCGCCTACGAGCAGTACTTC. Its protein is CASSLASPAYEQYF.

This sequence joins TRBV7-9 and TRBJ2-5; D may be TRBD1 (6 bases). V lost 7 bases and J lost 0, with 12 bases in between. The CDR3 length is 14 residues. Germline values: CDR1 SEHNR, CDR2 FQNEAQ (reference sequence). In DNA form, the CDR3 reads TGTGCCAGCACCTCATACAGGGACCAAGAGACCCAGTACTTC. Its translation is CASTSYRDQETQYF.

The V gene is TRBV4-1, the J gene TRBJ2-1; the match to TRBD1 covers 7 bases. The CDR3 has 14 residues. Germline CDR1 MGHRA, CDR2 YSYEKL. Germline trimming cut 4 bases from V and 3 bases from J; bases unmatched to any gene: 3. Written as DNA, the CDR3 is TGCGCCAGCAGCCCGCGACAGGGCTACAATGAGCAGTTCTTC. This codes for CASSPRQGYNEQFF.

The rearrangement uses TRBV2 and TRBJ2-2, with TRBD1 matching over 9 bases. V shed 6 bases, J shed 2 bases, and the junction held 7 bases outside the gene matches. Germline V CDR1 and CDR2: SNHLY, FYNNEI. CDR3 size: 16 residues. CDR3 in amino acids: CASRRPGQGNTGELFF. CDR3 DNA sequence: TGTGCCAGCAGGCGACCGGGACAGGGTAACACCGGGGAGCTGTTTTTT.

The chain couples TRBV27 to TRBJ1-1; the D gene is possibly TRBD1 (6 bases). The germline V gene has CDR1 MNHEY and CDR2 SMNVEV (reference sequence). The CDR3 consists of 16 residues. Trimming took 0 bases from V and 3 from J, leaving 14 bases between them. The CDR3 loop is CASSLSPTGRDTEAFF. CDR3 sequence (DNA): TGTGCCAGCAGTTTATCCCCCACAGGGAGGGACACTGAAGCTTTCTTT.

This clone was counted between two and nine times. This chain uses TRBV5-1 with TRBJ2-7, with TRBD1 matching over 9 bases. CDR3 length equals 14 residues. The germline CDR1 and CDR2 sequences are SGHRS and YFSETQ. V was pared by 6 bases and J by 0 bases, with 4 bases of the junction left unmatched. This chain's CDR3 is CASTRDRDSYEQYF. CDR3 DNA sequence: TGCGCCAGCACTAGGGACAGGGACTCCTACGAGCAGTACTTC.

The genes are TRBV11-2 and TRBJ1-3; D is uncertain. The V gene's germline CDR1 is SGHAT and CDR2 FQNNGV. Trimming pared 0 bases from V and 5 bases from J, leaving 11 bases between. The CDR3 has 15 amino acids. DNA of the CDR3: TGTGCCAGCAGCTTAGATCCTAGCTTCCGAAACACCATATATTTT. This encodes CASSLDPSFRNTIYF.

The chain employs TRBV4-1 and TRBJ1-1, with D perhaps matching TRBD1 (5 bases). Germline CDR1 MGHRA, CDR2 YSYEKL. CDR3 size: 19 residues. V was shortened by 3 bases and J by 6 bases, with 29 bases between the two germline ends. The CDR3 coding sequence is TGCGCCAGCAGCCAGTCCCCCGCGATTGGGGCGCGGCGCCCCCCTGAAGCTTTCTTT. It yields the protein CASSQSPAIGARRPPEAFF.

The rearrangement joins TRBV30 to TRBJ1-2; D is unclear. There are 11 residues in the CDR3. CDR1 and CDR2 from the germline V gene are GTSNPN and SVGIG (reference sequence). V lost 4 bases, J lost 5 bases, and 8 bases lay in between. The CDR3 reads CAWTRVYGYTF. The CDR3 DNA follows: TGTGCCTGGACACGAGTATATGGCTACACCTTC.

The chain is built from TRBV7-9 and TRBJ2-7; 7 bases fit TRBD1. Germline CDR1 is SEHNR and CDR2 is FQNEAQ (reference sequence). This CDR3 is built from 14 residues. V lost 5 bases and J lost 0; bases outside the gene matches: 4. The CDR3 spells CASSLDRASYEQYF. CDR3 bases: TGTGCCAGCAGCCTCGACAGGGCCTCCTACGAGCAGTACTTC.